This T cell receptor beta chain was recorded in a study of cytomegalovirus exposure and HLA in healthy donors (dated by TCRdb to 2016 to 2017). A note on the overall study: An earlier analysis of 587 of the donors reported about 250 Gb of sequence data and roughly 110 million unique TCR beta sequences from some 180 million T cells. About 310 gigabases of sequencing data and tens of millions of unique TCR sequences were included in an early release covering 500 to 750 HLA-typed donors. Of the 350 to 450 genotyped donors, roughly 76% were placed in the genetic ancestry cluster associated with self-reported Caucasian donors. The study aimed to test whether signatures of past pathogen exposure could be identified by cataloging public T cell receptors. The study profiled the T cell repertoires of under 850 subjects by immunosequencing and related them to cytomegalovirus serostatus. A separate validation cohort of about 110 different subjects was used in addition to the approximately 610-subject first cohort. The study combined high-throughput TCR immunosequencing, statistical association of individual TCRs with disease status, and machine learning to predict cytomegalovirus infection status. To study patterns of TCR occurrence, a later analysis re-analyzed previously published TCR beta repertoires from around 700 donors and added high-resolution HLA genotyping. Rather than using new phenotypic data, the later analysis identified candidate immune exposures from TCR beta sequences and from how often those sequences occurred across donors. In an earlier analysis of 550 to 700 of the donors, high-throughput TCR beta sequencing was used to judge whether each TCR beta V gene segment behaved as functional or pseudogenic. Donor age, sex, ethnicity and CMV serostatus were compiled together with the repertoire data. A later genetic analysis used genome-wide SNP genotypes for about 55% of the 666 donors, treating that subset as a discovery cohort. Every discovery cohort repertoire had been produced on one sequencing platform. HLA typing covered class I and class II loci at four-digit resolution. The number of donors typed differed by locus, with about 629-640 for A, B, C, DRB1 and DQB1, around 520 for DQA1, 600 to 610 for DPA1, and around 450 for DPB1. Because of strong linkage in the cohort, five DR-DQ haplotypes were treated as single units for association and clustering. Across 300 to 500 genotyped donors of the cohort, an average of 235,054 unique TCR beta nucleotide sequences per donor were sequenced, and 15% to 20% of those sequences were non-productive. Study-level results and caveats: The cohort was sequenced for TCR beta chains only, and without alpha or paired-chain data the features that could be detected were limited. A cluster of highly shared sequence variants was judged likely to be a technical artifact of the sequencing pipeline. Broadly in line with IMGT annotations, most TCR beta V segments showed up in productive rearrangements about 90% or about 30% of the time in an earlier analysis of about 500 of the donors. Because the 87-base-pair reads could not distinguish some IMGT-functional V segments, including TRBV6-2 and TRBV6-3, those segments were excluded. A further reported finding was that TCR beta sequences accurately predicted the HLA-A and HLA-B alleles for most subjects in the first cohort. According to a later analysis, most CMV-associated TCR beta chains appeared to be HLA-restricted, and the HLA associations seemed to be driven largely by CMV exposure. Strong co-occurrence of HLA alleles, especially DR and DQ, made assigning TCR associations to individual alleles difficult. A later analysis reported that several top co-occurrence clusters appeared linked to parvovirus B19, influenza, CMV and Epstein-Barr virus. HLA typing was unavailable for some donors at each locus, so association tests used only the typed subset. Sequencing depth was assumed to be roughly uniform across donors in the presence/absence analyses, though that assumption may not hold. A later analysis found that HLA-associated TCR beta chains were more clonally expanded and had lower generation probabilities than equally common non-associated chains. The classifier was reported to diagnose cytomegalovirus status with high specificity and sensitivity in both the original and validation cohorts. V-gene and J-gene trimming of TCR beta chains was associated with a missense DCLRE1C variant in a later genetic analysis, and the association was replicated in an independent cohort. Correlated functional status among segregating V segments might be attributable to linkage disequilibrium, but an unknown experimental factor could not be ruled out. In a later analysis, TCR association rates were found to vary across HLA loci, with the most associated TCRs seen for DRB1 alleles and the fewest for HLA-C alleles. In vitro tests confirmed that a few of the cytomegalovirus-associated TCR beta chains recognize cytomegalovirus antigens. It was suggested by the authors that the approach could potentially be generalized to other disease states and immunological phenotypes. The study gave a list of about 160 TCR beta chains associated with cytomegalovirus. Most TCR sequences were observed very rarely across donors, whereas some public TCRs were present in many individuals. Because counts were too low, seventeen rarely observed V segments, including chromosome 9 orphons, were excluded from the earlier analysis of about 500 of the donors. In a later genetic analysis, fewer N-insertions in productive TCRs were reported among donors in an Asian-associated ancestry cluster than the roughly 700-donor mean. Immune exposure information for the cohort was limited to CMV serostatus. A later analysis associated some 17,000 TCR beta sequences with specific HLA alleles at a false discovery rate of 0.05.

Libraries came from the immunoSEQ multiplex PCR assay. A mixture of 60 forward primers for TCR Vbeta segments and 13 reverse primers for TCR Jbeta segments was used in the multiplex PCR. Amplification of the CDR3 region of rearranged TCR beta genes was performed with a multiplex PCR assay on genomic DNA. The amplified TCR beta libraries were sequenced on the Illumina HiSeq System as 87-base-pair reads. The original pipeline was this. Across the 666 repertoires, a later analysis counted approximately 83 million unique TCR beta chains, 9.5 million to 12 million of which were shared by at least two donors. Raw reads were error-corrected and collapsed into unique sequences with a nearest-neighbor algorithm that merged closely related sequences to remove PCR and sequencing errors. Alignment of CDR3 sequences to IMGT reference sequences was used to assign V, D and J gene segments. For a sequence to be retained, a match of at least six nucleotides to both a V gene segment and a J gene segment was required. Rearrangements were called productive when the CDR3 lacked stop codons and stayed in frame with V and J; all others were non-productive. CDR3 was defined according to IMGT convention as the region running from the second conserved V-encoded cysteine to the conserved J-encoded phenylalanine. The earlier analysis of 587 of the donors excluded sequences that lacked an unambiguous match to a single V gene segment. An earlier analysis of a few hundred of the donors classified V segments as functional when productive rearrangements were above 56.7% and as segregating when the standard deviation between donors was above 5%. A statistical classification framework was developed to diagnose cytomegalovirus status using the catalog of TCR beta chain sequences. A later analysis assigned V and J genes by comparing TCR nucleotide sequences with IMGT/GENE-DB human TR gene sequences. Using the TCRdist pipeline, a later analysis assigned CDR3 sequences along with most-parsimonious VDJ recombination scenarios. A later analysis defined each TCR beta chain by its CDR3 amino acid sequence plus V-gene family, and excluded reads lacking a unique V-gene family. To address suspected cross-contamination and a sequencing artifact, a later analysis removed a few hundred highly shared, low-generation-probability nucleotide sequences. A later analysis calculated a clonal expansion index for each public chain from normalized within-repertoire ranks of inferred template counts. In a later analysis, generation probabilities were computed using a VDJ recombination model fitted to out-of-frame rearrangements, and the results were checked against IGoR. A later analysis scored TCR-TCR, TCR-HLA and TCR-CMV co-occurrence with hypergeometric tests, applying a repertoire-size bias correction to TCR pairs. False discovery rates were estimated in a later analysis by permuting HLA or CMV assignments 20 times. A later analysis grouped co-occurring TCRs with DBSCAN, adding TCRdist sequence similarity when clustering within HLA-allele-positive subsets. For co-occurrence clustering, repertoires with fewer than 30,000 or more than 120,000 public chains were excluded, along with about five repertoires with anomalous nucleotide sharing. TCRdb took this table from immuneACCESS and kept in-frame rearrangements with V and J called. Such tables lack part of the clones; where checked against another copy, unresolved V genes explain under half of the gap, and the rest is unexplained. V and J calls and clone size are given by that table; D and trimming were obtained from the DNA. This sample lists about 82,000 clones; about a tenth were detected once. About 25% of the sample is held by the ten biggest clonotypes.

The junction shows trimming of 6 bases on V and 1 base on J, plus 16 bases between the germline ends. From the cysteine through the phenylalanine, the CDR3 covers 15 amino acids. Only the CDR3 DNA stays, 45 bases, in frame from base 1. The germline V gene encodes CDR1 SGDLS and CDR2 YYNGEE. In total, roughly 710 healthy bone marrow donors made up the cohort. At the time of sampling, all cohort members were nominally healthy, though unrecorded immune exposures were likely present. The donor was CMV seropositive and was included in the group of 289 seropositive cohort members. Each donor provided a peripheral blood sample, and peripheral blood mononuclear cells were used for TCR beta sequencing. Genomic DNA was extracted from the blood cell samples with the Qiagen DNeasy Blood Extraction Kit. This clone was recorded a few times. Its binding antigen is unknown. Nothing much larger sits one base from this clone, and base qualities are not available.

What was sequenced was PBMCs. The receptor chain draws on TRBV9 and TRBJ2-5; the best D guess is TRBD2, with 5 bases matching. The sequence came from a man aged 60-69 years in good health and CMV-seropositive. The CDR3 sequence is CASTPTGEFQETQYF. The DNA reads TGTGCCAGCACCCCAACCGGGGAATTCCAAGAGACCCAGTACTTC.